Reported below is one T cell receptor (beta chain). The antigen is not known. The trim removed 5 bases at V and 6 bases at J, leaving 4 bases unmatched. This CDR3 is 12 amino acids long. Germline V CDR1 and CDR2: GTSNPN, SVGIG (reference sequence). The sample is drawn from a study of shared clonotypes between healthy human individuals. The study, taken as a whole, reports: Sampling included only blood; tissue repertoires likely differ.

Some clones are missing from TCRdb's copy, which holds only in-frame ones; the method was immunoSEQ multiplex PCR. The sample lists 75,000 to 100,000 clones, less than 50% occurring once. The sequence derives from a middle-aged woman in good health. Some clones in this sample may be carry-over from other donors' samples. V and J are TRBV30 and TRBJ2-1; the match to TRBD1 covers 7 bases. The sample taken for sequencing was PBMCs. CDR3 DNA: TGTGCCTGGGACAGGGTGGGCAATGAGCAGTTCTTC. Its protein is CAWDRVGNEQFF.